This entry lists 31 T cell receptor beta chains sequenced from one sample in a study of cytomegalovirus exposure and HLA in healthy donors. The PCR was carried out with 60 Vbeta primers and 13 Jbeta primers. Method: immunoSEQ multiplex PCR; TCRdb's copy keeps in-frame clones and lacks some. The top ten clones hold about 1.8% of a sample with fewer than 250,000 clones, about four fifths of them seen once. The sequencing input was PBMCs. The receptors originated from a man aged 18 to 29 in good health and CMV-seronegative.

In this sample, this clone turned up a few times. This chain uses TRBV11-2 with TRBJ2-5, with 7 bases that match TRBD2. With 5 bases clipped from V and 4 bases from J, the junction kept 10 bases outside the gene matches. The CDR3 has 15 residues. CDR1 SGHAT and CDR2 FQNNGV come from the germline V gene. The CDR3 nucleotides read TGTGCCAGCAGCCATCCTCAGCGGGGATTAGAGACCCAGTACTTC. Its protein product is CASSHPQRGLETQYF.

Written as DNA, the CDR3 is TGTGCCAGCAGCTTAGCGATTCCGGGAGGGGGAAACACCATATATTTT. This codes for CASSLAIPGGGNTIYF. The chain has TRBV7-8 and TRBJ1-3; D is unclear. Germline loops: CDR1 SGHVS, CDR2 FQNEAQ. The CDR3 runs to 16 residues. V was cut by 0 bases and J by 4 bases, with 13 bases left in between. The variable domain in full, with the rest retrieved from reference TRBV7-8 and TRBJ1-3, is GAGVSQSPRYKVAKRGQDVALRCDPISGHVSLFWYQQALGQGPEFLTYFQNEAQLDKSGLPSDRFFAERPEGSVSTLKIQRTQQEDSAVYLCASSLAIPGGGNTIYFGEGSWLTVV.

The CDR3 is CATSRAVGSDSEAFF. CDR3 DNA: TGTGCCACCAGCAGAGCGGTGGGTTCTGACAGTGAAGCTTTCTTT. This rearrangement joins TRBV15 to TRBJ1-1, with D maybe TRBD1 (5 bases). The germline V gene encodes CDR1 LNHNV and CDR2 YYDKDF (reference sequence). The CDR3 is 15 amino acids. The V gene lost 1 base and the J gene lost 7 bases, with 16 bases spanning the gap.

The J gene is TRBJ2-5, the V gene TRBV19; D is unresolved. The DNA end favors TRBJ2-7, so the J call may be wrong. Looked up from germline, CDR1 is LNHDA and CDR2 is SQIVND (reference sequence). The CDR3 length is 16 residues. CDR3 DNA: TGTGCCAGTAGTACAACTACCGCACCCACTACCTACGAGCAGTACTTC. Translating gives CASSTTTAPTTYEQYF.

This clone was observed a few times. The chain combines TRBV29-1 with TRBJ2-7; tentatively, D is TRBD2 (7 bases). Trimming stripped 6 bases from V and 7 bases from J, with 16 bases between. Per germline, CDR1 SQVTM and CDR2 ANQGSEA. The CDR3 covers 12 residues. The CDR3: CSVRGAGGEQYF. In nucleotides, the CDR3 is TGCAGCGTCCGGGGGGCAGGCGGTGAGCAGTACTTC.

The chain couples TRBV5-4 to TRBJ2-7, with 8 bases lining up with TRBD2. V shed 6 bases and J 5 bases; nucleotides not matched to a gene: 10. There are 14 residues in the CDR3. CDR1 and CDR2 (germline): SGHNT, YYREEE (reference sequence). The CDR3 is CASNARRGGDEQYF. The CDR3, as DNA: TGTGCCAGCAACGCCCGACGGGGGGGGGACGAGCAGTACTTC.

This chain's CDR3 is CASSESSLMSDEQFF. DNA of the CDR3: TGCGCCAGCAGTGAGTCCTCTCTAATGTCTGATGAGCAGTTCTTC. The J gene is TRBJ2-1, the V gene TRBV10-2, with no clear D. The V gene lost 0 bases and the J gene lost 8 bases, with 14 bases spanning the gap. The germline V gene encodes CDR1 WSHSY and CDR2 SAAADI. CDR3 length equals 15 residues.

The CDR3 sequence: CASNRAGPYNEQFF. CDR3 bases: TGTGCCAGCAATCGAGCGGGGCCCTACAATGAGCAGTTCTTC. J is TRBJ2-1 and V is TRBV28; TRBD2 aligns across 7 bases. The CDR3 totals 14 residues. The germline CDR1 and CDR2 sequences are MDHEN and SYDVKM. The V and J ends lost 7 bases and 2 bases, in that order; junction bases with no gene match: 5.

The chain employs TRBV7-8 and TRBJ2-1, with TRBD2 identical over 10 bases. The CDR3 has 15 residues. Trimming removed 3 bases from V and 3 bases from J; junction bases left unmatched: 2. CDR1 is SGHVS, CDR2 FQNEAQ, per germline. The CDR3 sequence is CASSFIAGGYNEQFF. In nucleotides, the CDR3 is TGTGCCAGCAGCTTTATAGCGGGGGGCTACAATGAGCAGTTCTTC. Supplemented by reference TRBV7-8 and TRBJ2-1, the full variable domain reads GAGVSQSPRYKVAKRGQDVALRCDPISGHVSLFWYQQALGQGPEFLTYFQNEAQLDKSGLPSDRFFAERPEGSVSTLKIQRTQQEDSAVYLCASSFIAGGYNEQFFGPGTRLTVL.

This rearrangement joins TRBV27 to TRBJ1-2; a possible D gene is TRBD1 (5 bases). Germline loops: CDR1 MNHEY, CDR2 SMNVEV (reference sequence). V dropped 6 bases and J dropped 8 bases, with 13 bases sitting between them. This CDR3 is 12 amino acids long. The CDR3 here is CASRGRVNGYTF. The CDR3 DNA reads TGTGCCAGCAGAGGCAGGGTTAACGGCTACACCTTC.

The rearrangement links TRBV19 to TRBJ1-4; 8 nucleotides match TRBD1. Germline V gene lookup returns CDR1 LNHDA and CDR2 SQIVND (reference sequence). Losses at the gene ends were 5 bases for V and 7 bases for J; bases not matched to a gene: 6. This CDR3 comprises 14 residues. This CDR3 reads CASSRGTGGEKLFF. The CDR3 bases are TGTGCCAGTAGTCGGGGGACAGGAGGTGAAAAACTGTTTTTT.

Only one count was recorded for this clone. The chain links TRBV5-1 to TRBJ2-3; D might be TRBD2 (7 bases). Trimming took 1 base from V and 5 from J, leaving 17 bases between them. The germline gives CDR1 SGHRS, CDR2 YFSETQ. This CDR3 comprises 16 residues. The CDR3 is CASSLRGGGGGDTQYF. The DNA for the CDR3 is TGCGCCAGCAGCTTGCGAGGCGGGGGCGGGGGAGATACGCAGTATTTT.

The V and J genes are TRBV11-1 and TRBJ2-2, with D possibly being TRBD1 (5 bases). The V and J ends lost 0 bases and 6 bases respectively, with 17 bases between them. The CDR3 covers 17 residues. Per the germline V gene, CDR1 is SGHAT and CDR2 is FQDESV (reference sequence). CDR3 protein: CASSLASVGANAGELFF. CDR3 in DNA: TGTGCCAGCAGCTTAGCGAGTGTAGGGGCGAATGCCGGGGAGCTGTTTTTT.

The V gene is TRBV5-6, the J gene TRBJ2-1, with 13 bases fitting TRBD2. The CDR3 is 15 amino acids. The V and J ends lost 2 bases and 10 bases, in that order; junction bases with no gene match: 6. Germline V CDR1 and CDR2: SGHDT, YYEEEE. The CDR3 coding sequence is TGTGCCAGCAGCTTAGTGGGACTAGCGGGGAGCGAGCAGTTCTTC. Protein product: CASSLVGLAGSEQFF.

The chain joins TRBV28 to TRBJ1-2, with a tentative D call TRBD1 (6 bases). This CDR3 contains 15 residues. In germline, CDR1 is MDHEN, CDR2 SYDVKM. V lost 3 bases and J 7 bases, leaving 18 bases between the germline ends. CDR3 region: CASSLGRAGGLGYTF. DNA of the CDR3: TGTGCCAGCAGTTTGGGGCGTGCTGGGGGCCTTGGCTACACCTTC.

The chain combines TRBV18 with TRBJ2-5; 14 positions match TRBD2. The germline V gene has CDR1 KGHSH and CDR2 LQKENI. The trim removed 4 bases at V and 1 base at J, leaving 11 bases unmatched. This CDR3 has 19 amino acids. The CDR3 DNA follows: TGTGCCAGCTCACGACGGACTAGCGGGGGGAGTCGATCCCAAGAGACCCAGTACTTC. Translation gives CASSRRTSGGSRSQETQYF. The complete variable domain, with remaining parts taken from reference TRBV18 and TRBJ2-5, reads NAGVMQNPRHLVRRRGQEARLRCSPMKGHSHVYWYRQLPEEGLKFMVYLQKENIIDESGMPKERFSAEFPKEGPSILRIQQVVRGDSAAYFCASSRRTSGGSRSQETQYFGPGTRLLVL.

V gene TRBV5-1 combines with J gene TRBJ2-2; 10 bases are a match to TRBD2. V lost 4 bases, J lost 5 bases, and 5 bases stayed unmatched. The CDR3 totals 15 residues. Germline V CDR1 and CDR2: SGHRS, YFSETQ. The CDR3 coding sequence is TGCGCCAGCAGCCTTCGGACTAGCGGTACCGGGGAGCTGTTTTTT. Protein product: CASSLRTSGTGELFF.

The gene calls are TRBV10-1 and TRBJ2-1; 8 nucleotides match TRBD1. Germline CDR1 is WNHNN and CDR2 is SYGVQD (reference sequence). The CDR3 is made up of 15 amino acids. V shed 6 bases, J shed 4 bases, and the junction held 8 bases outside the gene matches. The CDR3 DNA reads TGCGCCAGCAGCCTCGCCGGACAGGGATACAATGAGCAGTTCTTC. It translates to CASSLAGQGYNEQFF.

This chain joins TRBV6-6 and TRBJ2-4, with a possible D match to TRBD1 (6 bases). Per the germline V gene, CDR1 is MNHNY and CDR2 is SVGAGI (reference sequence). The V gene lost 6 bases and the J gene lost 3 bases, with 18 bases spanning the gap. CDR3 length: 16 amino acids. Here the CDR3 DNA reads TGTGCCAGCAGAAAAACAGGGAACGGAGGCAAAAACATTCAGTACTTC. As protein: CASRKTGNGGKNIQYF.

In regard to this clone: One junction end does not reproduce the germline sequence, and a read error may be involved. The rearrangement links TRBV4-1 to TRBJ2-1; 9 nucleotides align to TRBD2. Germline V gene lookup returns CDR1 MGHRA and CDR2 YSYEKL. CDR3 length: 15 residues. CDR3 in amino acids: CASSQGSGGYNEQLF. DNA for the CDR3: TGCGCCAGCAGCCAAGGGAGCGGGGGGTACAATGAGCAGCTCTTC.

The chain has TRBV13 and TRBJ2-2; 7 bases map to TRBD1. CDR1 and CDR2 (germline): PRHDT, FYEKMQ (reference sequence). J lost 6 bases, V lost 5 bases, and 12 bases had no gene match. The CDR3 extends over 16 amino acids. CDR3 residues: CASSPHGTQGAGELFF. The CDR3 DNA reads TGTGCCAGCAGCCCCCACGGGACCCAGGGGGCCGGGGAGCTGTTTTTT.

This clone turned up a few times. This sequence joins TRBV5-4 and TRBJ2-1; D ambiguous. The CDR3 extends over 13 amino acids. The V and J ends lost 0 bases and 10 bases respectively, with 11 bases between them. CDR1 is SGHNT and CDR2 is YYREEE in the germline V gene (reference sequence). DNA of the CDR3: TGTGCCAGCAGCTTGGGACACCTTCCCGAGCAGTTCTTC. Amino acids: CASSLGHLPEQFF.

The genes are TRBV19 and TRBJ1-1, with 10 nucleotides matching TRBD1. The V gene's germline CDR1 is LNHDA and CDR2 SQIVND (reference sequence). There are 13 residues in the CDR3. Unmatched junction bases numbered 4, after V lost 11 bases and J lost 1 base. Here the CDR3 DNA reads TGTGCCGGTCGGGACAGGGGGAACACTGAAGCTTTCTTT. It translates to CAGRDRGNTEAFF.

The V and J genes are TRBV28 and TRBJ1-1; tentatively, D is TRBD1 (5 bases). This CDR3 is 17 amino acids long. V was clipped by 3 bases and J by 0 bases, with 17 bases between them. CDR1 is MDHEN and CDR2 is SYDVKM in the germline V gene. The CDR3 here is CASSFPESRGMNTEAFF. The CDR3, as DNA: TGTGCCAGCAGTTTCCCGGAGAGTCGGGGGATGAACACTGAAGCTTTCTTT. Filled out from reference TRBV28 and TRBJ1-1, the complete variable domain reads DVKVTQSSRYLVKRTGEKVFLECVQDMDHENMFWYRQDPGLGLRLIYFSYDVKMKEKGDIPEGYSVSREKKERFSLILESASTNQTSMYLCASSFPESRGMNTEAFFGQGTRLTVV.

The chain combines TRBV27 with TRBJ1-5, with D unresolved. Germline CDR1 and CDR2: MNHEY and SMNVEV (reference sequence). The CDR3 is 12 amino acids. V gave up 2 bases and J gave up 4 bases, with 3 bases separating them. CDR3 in amino acids: CASSLLNQPQHF. The CDR3 DNA reads TGTGCCAGCAGTTTACTTAATCAGCCCCAGCATTTT.

This clone is a singleton in its sample. J is TRBJ1-4 and V is TRBV11-2; perhaps TRBD1 as D (6 bases). V was pared by 2 bases and J by 0 bases, with 13 bases between. The CDR3 consists of 17 residues. Germline V gene lookup returns CDR1 SGHAT and CDR2 FQNNGV. The CDR3 is CASSLLTGPATNEKLFF. CDR3 nucleotides: TGTGCCAGCAGCTTATTGACAGGTCCTGCAACTAATGAAAAACTGTTTTTT.

The chain employs TRBV19 and TRBJ1-5; D not resolved. Trimming removed 5 bases at V and 1 base at J, with 12 bases between. This CDR3 contains 15 residues. Germline V gene sequence: CDR1 LNHDA, CDR2 SQIVND (reference sequence). The CDR3: CASSPPLASNQPQHF. Written as DNA, the CDR3 is TGTGCCAGTAGTCCCCCCCTGGCAAGCAATCAGCCCCAGCATTTT. Full variable domain (remainder filled in from reference TRBV19 and TRBJ1-5): DGGITQSPKYLFRKEGQNVTLSCEQNLNHDAMYWYRQDPGQGLRLIYYSQIVNDFQKGDIAEGYSVSREKKESFPLTVTSAQKNPTAFYLCASSPPLASNQPQHFGDGTRLSIL.

The chain uses TRBV7-2 and TRBJ1-6; 9 positions agree with TRBD1. Germline assignment: CDR1 SGHTA and CDR2 FQGNSA. The CDR3 has 14 amino acids. V shed 5 bases and J 9 bases; nucleotides not matched to a gene: 5. Here the CDR3 DNA reads TGTGCCAGCAGCCATGGGACAGGGCTTTCACCCCTCCACTTT. Protein product: CASSHGTGLSPLHF.

The genes are TRBV5-6 and TRBJ2-1; D possibly corresponds to TRBD2 (6 bases). The CDR3 runs to 16 residues. V was clipped by 3 bases and J by 5 bases, with 18 bases between them. Germline V lookup: CDR1 SGHDT, CDR2 YYEEEE. The DNA of the CDR3 is TGTGCCAGCAGCTACAGGCGGGGTGAGAAGGACAATGAGCAGTTCTTC. This gives the protein CASSYRRGEKDNEQFF.

Turning to this clone: Without the conserved terminal phenylalanine or tryptophan, this CDR3 likely stems from a read error. The V call is TRBV19, the J call TRBJ1-2; tentative D call: TRBD1 (6 bases). Germline CDR1 reads LNHDA; CDR2 reads SQIVND (reference sequence). Trimming took 6 bases from V and 3 from J, leaving 11 bases between them. This CDR3 comprises 13 residues. CDR3 residues: CASRQGSHYGYTS. In DNA form, the CDR3 reads TGTGCCAGTAGACAGGGATCGCACTATGGCTACACCTCC.

The genes are TRBV5-1 and TRBJ2-2; tentative D call: TRBD2 (6 bases). CDR1 is SGHRS and CDR2 is YFSETQ in the germline V gene. Between the trimmed V and J ends, which lost 1 base and 7 bases, there was a span of 11 bases. CDR3 length: 14 residues. CDR3 sequence: CASSLREMGGELFF. CDR3 coding DNA: TGCGCCAGCAGCTTGCGGGAGATGGGCGGGGAGCTGTTTTTT.